This entry describes one T cell receptor (beta chain). Antigen specificity is unknown. The CDR3 length is 16 residues. Per germline, CDR1 MDHEN and CDR2 SYDVKM. The J segment lost 3 bases and the V segment lost 4 bases, leaving 8 bases of the junction unmatched. The table came from immunoSEQ multiplex PCR; TCRdb's copy has only in-frame clones and leaves some out. The sample records around 100,000 clones, roughly nine tenths being singletons. Time point reported: week 11, during vaccination. Each dose of the vaccine consisted of 300 ug of mutant IDH1 20-mer peptide, with topical imiquimod. Donor diagnoses consisted of new WHO grade 3 or 4 IDH1-mutant, ATRX-lost astrocytomas. The data stem from a study of a mutant IDH1 vaccine in newly diagnosed glioma. Study-wide context: Patients received vaccination from 4-6 weeks after radiotherapy alone, or with temozolomide cycles. Most patients had received both radiotherapy and temozolomide, the prior options being radiotherapy, temozolomide, or both. Overall study results and limits: Pseudoprogression appeared unlinked to shifts in leading peripheral T cell clonotypes.

V usage is TRBV28 and J usage is TRBJ2-7, with TRBD2 identical over 11 bases. The sample was PBMCs, taken from a glioma patient whose treatment included an IDH1 peptide vaccine. The clonotype originates from a woman between 50 and 59 years old with glioma. The CDR3 reads CASSSRTSGRGYEQYF. As DNA, the CDR3 is TGTGCCAGCAGTTCCCGCACTAGCGGGAGAGGCTACGAGCAGTACTTC. Using reference TRBV28 and TRBJ2-7 for the parts outside the CDR3, the full variable domain is DVKVTQSSRYLVKRTGEKVFLECVQDMDHENMFWYRQDPGLGLRLIYFSYDVKMKEKGDIPEGYSVSREKKERFSLILESASTNQTSMYLCASSSRTSGRGYEQYFGPGTRLTVT.